A selection of T cell receptor beta chains follows, all from one sample in a study of blood T cell repertoires in COVID-19. The protocol was immunoSEQ multiplex PCR, while the TCRdb copy is restricted to in-frame clones and leaves out a portion. The data show around 270,000 clones, about 88% seen once. The sample comprised peripheral blood. The receptors were sampled from an older woman with COVID-19, enrolled during active disease. Each CDR3 is given with its conserved first and last residue. A D gene is named only where the DNA matches it firmly. Where a row states a size, it is once, few, many or the class of an expanded clone; other rows omit it.

v_call: TRBV7-9; j_call: TRBJ1-2; clone_size: -; d_call: TRBD1; cdr3_aa: CASSPSPGQGPNYGYTF; cdr3_nt: TGTGCCAGCAGCCCGTCACCGGGACAGGGCCCTAACTATGGCTACACCTTC
v_call: TRBV19; j_call: TRBJ1-5; clone_size: -; d_call: -; cdr3_aa: CASSIAVRVIGNQPQHF; cdr3_nt: TGTGCCAGTAGTATAGCTGTCAGGGTTATTGGCAATCAGCCCCAGCATTTT
v_call: TRBV7-9; j_call: TRBJ1-5; clone_size: few; d_call: -; cdr3_aa: CASSFGTSDQPQHF; cdr3_nt: TGTGCCAGCAGCTTCGGGACTTCCGATCAGCCCCAGCATTTT
v_call: TRBV7-8; j_call: TRBJ2-7; clone_size: once; d_call: TRBD2; cdr3_aa: CASSLEGRLAGGIQQYF; cdr3_nt: TGTGCCAGCAGCTTAGAAGGAAGACTAGCGGGAGGGATCCAGCAGTACTTC
v_call: TRBV6-4; j_call: TRBJ1-5; clone_size: -; d_call: -; cdr3_aa: CASSAEGKGGHQPQHF; cdr3_nt: TGTGCCAGCAGCGCCGAAGGGAAGGGGGGGCACCAGCCCCAGCATTTT
v_call: TRBV28; j_call: TRBJ2-5; clone_size: few; d_call: TRBD2; cdr3_aa: CASSWARFGSGGARETQYF; cdr3_nt: TGTGCCAGCAGTTGGGCCCGATTTGGGTCGGGGGGAGCGCGGGAGACCCAGTACTTC
v_call: TRBV29-1; j_call: TRBJ1-4; clone_size: -; d_call: -; cdr3_aa: CSVGSSGGKAEKLFF; cdr3_nt: TGCAGCGTTGGGTCCTCAGGAGGCAAAGCGGAAAAACTGTTTTTT
v_call: TRBV7-2; j_call: TRBJ1-5; clone_size: -; d_call: -; cdr3_aa: CASRGASNQPQHF; cdr3_nt: TGTGCCAGTCGGGGGGCAAGCAATCAGCCCCAGCATTTT
v_call: TRBV21-1; j_call: TRBJ2-2; clone_size: few; d_call: -; cdr3_aa: CASNRDRASNTGELFF; cdr3_nt: TGTGCCAGCAACAGGGACCGGGCATCGAACACCGGGGAGCTGTTTTTT
v_call: TRBV3-1/TRBV3-2; j_call: TRBJ1-2; clone_size: few; d_call: TRBD1; cdr3_aa: CASSQALGQGEVGYTF; cdr3_nt: TGTGCCAGCAGCCAAGCCCTCGGGCAGGGGGAGGTTGGCTACACCTTC
v_call: TRBV2; j_call: TRBJ1-4; clone_size: -; d_call: TRBD1; cdr3_aa: CASSPQGALEKLFF; cdr3_nt: TGTGCCAGCAGTCCACAGGGGGCGTTGGAAAAACTGTTTTTT
v_call: TRBV7-3; j_call: TRBJ2-5; clone_size: -; d_call: TRBD1; cdr3_aa: CASSAGRGQGETQYF; cdr3_nt: TGTGCCAGCAGCGCCGGCCGTGGACAGGGAGAGACCCAGTACTTC
v_call: TRBV6-1; j_call: TRBJ2-7; clone_size: -; d_call: TRBD2; cdr3_aa: CASSEGTSGSYEQYF; cdr3_nt: TGTGCCAGCAGTGAAGGGACTAGCGGCTCCTACGAGCAGTACTTC
v_call: TRBV6-2/TRBV6-3; j_call: TRBJ1-5; clone_size: -; d_call: TRBD1; cdr3_aa: CASSAPQGAQHF; cdr3_nt: TGTGCCAGCAGTGCTCCTCAGGGGGCCCAGCATTTT
v_call: TRBV5-1; j_call: TRBJ1-1; clone_size: -; d_call: TRBD1; cdr3_aa: CASSGGIRGQHTEAFF; cdr3_nt: TGCGCCAGCAGCGGTGGGATTAGGGGGCAACACACTGAAGCTTTCTTT
v_call: TRBV24-1; j_call: TRBJ2-1; clone_size: -; d_call: TRBD2; cdr3_aa: CATSGRTASGAHNEQFF; cdr3_nt: TGTGCCACCAGTGGGAGGACGGCTAGCGGGGCACACAATGAGCAGTTCTTC
v_call: TRBV7-2; j_call: TRBJ2-2; clone_size: -; d_call: -; cdr3_aa: CASGRDSYTGELFF; cdr3_nt: TGTGCCAGCGGGCGGGACTCTTACACCGGGGAGCTGTTTTTT
v_call: TRBV28; j_call: TRBJ2-6; clone_size: -; d_call: -; cdr3_aa: CASSVRASGANVLTF; cdr3_nt: TGTGCCAGCAGTGTCAGGGCCTCTGGGGCCAACGTCCTGACTTTC
v_call: TRBV11-3; j_call: TRBJ2-1; clone_size: -; d_call: -; cdr3_aa: CASSPGSGNEQFF; cdr3_nt: TGTGCCAGCAGCCCTGGGTCCGGGAACGAGCAGTTCTTC
v_call: TRBV3-1/TRBV3-2; j_call: TRBJ2-5; clone_size: -; d_call: -; cdr3_aa: CASSQRRDYQETQYF; cdr3_nt: TGTGCCAGCAGCCAGCGCCGGGACTACCAAGAGACCCAGTACTTC
v_call: TRBV30; j_call: TRBJ2-2; clone_size: -; d_call: -; cdr3_aa: CACRGVSRQTGELFF; cdr3_nt: TGTGCCTGCCGCGGGGTATCCCGACAGACCGGGGAGCTGTTTTTT
v_call: TRBV27; j_call: TRBJ1-4; clone_size: -; d_call: -; cdr3_aa: CASSLSAVTNEKLFF; cdr3_nt: TGTGCCAGCAGTTTATCGGCAGTTACCAATGAAAAACTGTTTTTT
v_call: TRBV24-1; j_call: TRBJ2-3; clone_size: -; d_call: TRBD2; cdr3_aa: CATSEPRTSGRDTQYF; cdr3_nt: TGTGCCACCAGTGAGCCTCGGACTAGCGGGAGGGATACGCAGTATTTT
v_call: TRBV19; j_call: TRBJ1-2; clone_size: once; d_call: -; cdr3_aa: CASSRRGGGYTF; cdr3_nt: TGTGCCAGTAGTAGGAGGGGTGGCGGCTACACCTTC
v_call: TRBV20-1; j_call: TRBJ1-5; clone_size: -; d_call: -; cdr3_aa: CSGGKDQPQHF; cdr3_nt: TGCAGTGGAGGCAAAGATCAGCCCCAGCATTTT
v_call: TRBV5-4; j_call: TRBJ2-7; clone_size: -; d_call: -; cdr3_aa: CASSSGRGQDYEQYF; cdr3_nt: TGTGCCAGCAGCTCCGGACGAGGACAAGACTACGAGCAGTACTTC
v_call: TRBV10-3; j_call: TRBJ1-1; clone_size: -; d_call: TRBD1; cdr3_aa: CAISGGTGAVTEAFF; cdr3_nt: TGTGCCATCAGTGGGGGGACAGGGGCTGTCACTGAAGCTTTCTTT
v_call: TRBV4-1; j_call: TRBJ2-3; clone_size: -; d_call: TRBD2; cdr3_aa: CASSRASGREDTQYF; cdr3_nt: TGCGCCAGCAGCCGGGCTAGCGGGAGGGAAGATACGCAGTATTTT
v_call: TRBV6-2/TRBV6-3; j_call: TRBJ1-5; clone_size: -; d_call: -; cdr3_aa: CASSYRGGSNNQPQHF; cdr3_nt: TGTGCCAGCAGTTACCGAGGGGGATCAAACAATCAGCCCCAGCATTTT
v_call: TRBV29-1; j_call: TRBJ1-1; clone_size: -; d_call: TRBD1; cdr3_aa: CSAHPGTGAGAEAFF; cdr3_nt: TGCAGCGCCCACCCCGGGACAGGGGCTGGTGCTGAAGCTTTCTTT
v_call: TRBV11-3; j_call: TRBJ2-1; clone_size: once; d_call: -; cdr3_aa: CASSPTSGDEQFF; cdr3_nt: TGTGCCAGCAGCCCTACATCGGGGGATGAGCAGTTCTTC
v_call: TRBV28; j_call: TRBJ1-5; clone_size: -; d_call: -; cdr3_aa: CASMGRQPQHF; cdr3_nt: TGTGCCAGCATGGGGCGTCAGCCCCAGCATTTT
v_call: TRBV2; j_call: TRBJ2-6; clone_size: once; d_call: -; cdr3_aa: CASLPGLPGSGANVLTF; cdr3_nt: TGTGCCAGCCTCCCAGGCCTTCCTGGCTCTGGGGCCAACGTCCTGACTTTC
v_call: TRBV7-9; j_call: TRBJ1-2; clone_size: -; d_call: -; cdr3_aa: CASSSLSSGGYTF; cdr3_nt: TGTGCCAGCAGCTCGCTTAGTTCGGGGGGCTACACCTTC
v_call: TRBV9; j_call: TRBJ1-2; clone_size: -; d_call: -; cdr3_aa: CASSVGQASGYTF; cdr3_nt: TGTGCCAGCAGCGTAGGCCAGGCCTCGGGCTACACCTTC
v_call: TRBV5-6; j_call: TRBJ2-7; clone_size: once; d_call: TRBD2; cdr3_aa: CASTLLAAAIFEQYF; cdr3_nt: TGTGCCAGCACCCTACTAGCGGCCGCCATCTTCGAGCAGTACTTC
v_call: TRBV3-1/TRBV3-2; j_call: TRBJ2-3; clone_size: -; d_call: -; cdr3_aa: CASSQDLAGGTDTQYF; cdr3_nt: TGTGCCAGCAGCCAAGATTTGGCAGGGGGCACAGATACGCAGTATTTT
v_call: TRBV19; j_call: TRBJ1-3; clone_size: -; d_call: TRBD1; cdr3_aa: CASNPGQAASGNTIYF; cdr3_nt: TGTGCCAGTAATCCTGGACAGGCAGCCTCTGGAAACACCATATATTTT
v_call: TRBV6-4; j_call: TRBJ2-7; clone_size: -; d_call: -; cdr3_aa: CASSGGLEPHYEQYF; cdr3_nt: TGTGCCAGCAGTGGGGGCCTCGAGCCACACTACGAGCAGTACTTC
v_call: TRBV6-5; j_call: TRBJ1-5; clone_size: once; d_call: -; cdr3_aa: CASSNTGNQPQHF; cdr3_nt: TGTGCCAGCAGTAATACAGGGAATCAGCCCCAGCATTTT
v_call: TRBV1; j_call: TRBJ2-4; clone_size: few; d_call: -; cdr3_aa: CTSPLGQGCKLGEAKNIQYF; cdr3_nt: TGCACCAGCCCCCTGGGGCAGGGGTGTAAGTTGGGAGAGGCCAAAAACATTCAGTACTTC
v_call: TRBV10-2; j_call: TRBJ2-7; clone_size: -; d_call: -; cdr3_aa: CASLTDSYEQYF; cdr3_nt: TGCGCCAGCCTGACAGACTCCTACGAGCAGTACTTC
v_call: TRBV12-3/TRBV12-4; j_call: TRBJ1-2; clone_size: -; d_call: -; cdr3_aa: CASSLDTYGYTF; cdr3_nt: TGTGCCAGCAGTTTAGACACCTATGGCTACACCTTC
v_call: TRBV10-2; j_call: TRBJ2-7; clone_size: -; d_call: TRBD2; cdr3_aa: CASSTSDAYEQYF; cdr3_nt: TGCGCCAGCTCGACTAGCGATGCCTACGAGCAGTACTTC
v_call: TRBV11-3; j_call: TRBJ2-1; clone_size: -; d_call: TRBD2; cdr3_aa: CASSLGGGPYNEQFF; cdr3_nt: TGTGCCAGCAGCTTGGGGGGAGGGCCCTATAATGAGCAGTTCTTC
v_call: TRBV5-1; j_call: TRBJ2-7; clone_size: -; d_call: TRBD2; cdr3_aa: CASSFTSALYEQYF; cdr3_nt: TGCGCCAGCAGCTTTACTAGCGCGCTCTACGAGCAGTACTTC
v_call: TRBV5-4; j_call: TRBJ1-1; clone_size: -; d_call: TRBD1; cdr3_aa: CASRQQGATEAFF; cdr3_nt: TGTGCCAGCAGGCAACAGGGGGCCACTGAAGCTTTCTTT
v_call: TRBV29-1; j_call: TRBJ2-2; clone_size: -; d_call: -; cdr3_aa: CSVTGVNTGELFF; cdr3_nt: TGCAGCGTGACGGGGGTGAACACCGGGGAGCTGTTTTTT
v_call: TRBV28; j_call: TRBJ1-5; clone_size: -; d_call: -; cdr3_aa: CASSSQGNQPQHF; cdr3_nt: TGTGCCAGCAGTTCTCAGGGAAATCAGCCCCAGCATTTT
v_call: TRBV5-6; j_call: TRBJ2-1; clone_size: -; d_call: -; cdr3_aa: CASSLGWFGGGRTYNEQFF; cdr3_nt: TGTGCCAGCAGCCTGGGATGGTTTGGGGGAGGTCGCACCTACAATGAGCAGTTCTTC
v_call: TRBV30; j_call: TRBJ2-1; clone_size: -; d_call: TRBD2; cdr3_aa: CAWSGTAALAGINEQFF; cdr3_nt: TGTGCCTGGAGTGGTACCGCGGCACTAGCGGGAATAAATGAGCAGTTCTTC
v_call: TRBV19; j_call: TRBJ2-4; clone_size: -; d_call: -; cdr3_aa: CASSMVTTGYAKNIQYF; cdr3_nt: TGTGCCAGTAGTATGGTTACTACAGGCTACGCCAAAAACATTCAGTACTTC
v_call: TRBV6-5; j_call: TRBJ1-2; clone_size: -; d_call: TRBD1; cdr3_aa: CASSYQDRGDYGYTF; cdr3_nt: TGTGCCAGCAGTTACCAGGACAGGGGGGACTATGGCTACACCTTC
v_call: TRBV28; j_call: TRBJ1-2; clone_size: few; d_call: -; cdr3_aa: CASSTPRGYTF; cdr3_nt: TGTGCCAGCAGCACTCCTCGAGGCTACACCTTC
v_call: TRBV9; j_call: TRBJ2-7; clone_size: -; d_call: TRBD2; cdr3_aa: CASSVGGLAGREQYF; cdr3_nt: TGTGCCAGCAGCGTAGGGGGACTAGCGGGTCGGGAGCAGTACTTC
v_call: TRBV30; j_call: TRBJ2-7; clone_size: -; d_call: TRBD2; cdr3_aa: CAWTSGSFYEQYF; cdr3_nt: TGTGCCTGGACTAGCGGGAGCTTCTACGAGCAGTACTTC
v_call: TRBV5-4; j_call: TRBJ2-7; clone_size: few; d_call: -; cdr3_aa: CASSKPTVPYEQYF; cdr3_nt: TGTGCCAGCAGCAAGCCCACTGTACCCTACGAGCAGTACTTC
v_call: TRBV12-5; j_call: TRBJ2-2; clone_size: -; d_call: TRBD2; cdr3_aa: CASGLTVGGTRDTGELFF; cdr3_nt: TGTGCTAGTGGTTTGACAGTAGGCGGGACTAGAGACACCGGGGAGCTGTTTTTT
v_call: TRBV18; j_call: TRBJ2-7; clone_size: -; d_call: TRBD2; cdr3_aa: CASSPSGDEQYF; cdr3_nt: TGTGCCAGCTCACCCAGCGGGGACGAGCAGTACTTC
v_call: TRBV24-1; j_call: TRBJ2-2; clone_size: once; d_call: -; cdr3_aa: CATSAGGKGTVGELFF; cdr3_nt: TGTGCCACCAGTGCCGGCGGGAAGGGGACCGTCGGGGAGCTGTTTTTT